One sample yielded the 17 T cell receptor beta chains listed below, sequenced in a study of response to subunit inactivated influenza vaccine. TCRdb used MiXCR to reprocess the RT-PCR reads, holding one entry per CDR3 protein. The sample contains a few hundred thousand distinct CDR3 sequences, about a fifth of which appear only once. The material sequenced was PBMCs from blood, taken approximately 20 months after vaccination. All receptors derive from a man aged 45 to 70 who received an inactivated influenza vaccine.

This clonotype was observed many times. The genes are TRBV18 and TRBJ2-7, with 8 bases identical to TRBD1. The trim removed 2 bases at V and 6 bases at J, leaving 6 bases unmatched. Germline V gene lookup returns CDR1 KGHSH and CDR2 LQKENI. CDR3 length: 14 residues. In DNA form, the CDR3 reads TGTGCCAGCTCACCAGGACAGGGTCTGAGCGAGCAGTACTTC. It yields the protein CASSPGQGLSEQYF.

The chain links TRBV2 to TRBJ2-7, with 8 bases that match TRBD1. Germline CDR1 and CDR2: SNHLY and FYNNEI. The CDR3 covers 14 residues. V lost 7 bases, J lost 3 bases, and 8 bases stayed unmatched. Here the CDR3 DNA reads TGTGCCAGCAAGAGGACAGGGCCCAACTACGAGCAGTACTTC. Translating gives CASKRTGPNYEQYF.

The chain uses TRBV20-1 and TRBJ1-1; perhaps TRBD1 as D (5 bases). Germline V gene lookup returns CDR1 DFQATT and CDR2 SNEGSKA (reference sequence). This CDR3 is 15 amino acids long. V was cut by 3 bases and J by 1 base, with 15 bases left in between. The CDR3 DNA follows: TGCAGTGCTAGTAGCAGGGTATCTAGGAACACTGAAGCTTTCTTT. Its translation: CSASSRVSRNTEAFF.

This clonotype turned up a few times. This chain connects TRBV7-2 to TRBJ2-7, with TRBD2 matching over 8 bases. The CDR3 covers 14 residues. The trim removed 3 bases at V and 6 bases at J, leaving 7 bases unmatched. Per the germline V gene, CDR1 is SGHTA and CDR2 is FQGNSA. The CDR3 DNA reads TGTGCCAGCAGCTTGGGACTAGAACGTGGCGAGCAGTACTTC. Translation: CASSLGLERGEQYF.

This clonotype appeared a few times. This sequence joins TRBV20-1 and TRBJ1-5; TRBD1 aligns across 8 bases. The CDR3 length is 15 residues. Germline V gives CDR1 DFQATT, CDR2 SNEGSKA (reference sequence). J was trimmed by 2 bases and V by 4 bases; bases with no gene match: 7. CDR3 in DNA: TGCAGTGCTATCCCCGACAGGGGCGGCAATCAGCCCCAGCATTTT. Encoded protein: CSAIPDRGGNQPQHF.

There are many counts of this clonotype. The gene calls are TRBV12-3 or TRBV12-4 and TRBJ1-6; D may be TRBD1 (6 bases). V lost 6 bases and J 2 bases, leaving 17 bases between the germline ends. The CDR3 length is 17 residues. DNA for the CDR3: TGTGCCAGCAGCCTAGGGCCGGGGGCGACCTATAATTCACCCCTCCACTTT. Translated, it gives CASSLGPGATYNSPLHF.

This clonotype was detected a few times. The chain's CDR3 is CASSLDFRGGRNEQFF. CDR3 DNA sequence: TGTGCCAGCAGCTTAGATTTCCGGGGGGGCCGCAATGAGCAGTTCTTC. The V call is TRBV11-2, the J call TRBJ2-1, with 8 bases lining up with TRBD2. There are 16 residues in the CDR3. Trimming cost V 0 bases and J 6 bases; bases outside gene matches: 7. Germline V gives CDR1 SGHAT, CDR2 FQNNGV.

The chain couples TRBV20-1 to TRBJ2-7, with D unresolved. V was trimmed by 6 bases and J by 4 bases, leaving 13 bases between them. This CDR3 spans 12 amino acids. Germline CDR1 is DFQATT and CDR2 is SNEGSKA (reference sequence). CDR3: CSAEFAPYEQYF. The CDR3 DNA reads TGCAGTGCGGAATTTGCCCCGTACGAGCAGTACTTC.

This rearrangement joins TRBV12-3 or TRBV12-4 to TRBJ2-7; a possible D gene is TRBD2 (6 bases). V lost 3 bases and J 5 bases, leaving 14 bases between the germline ends. The CDR3 has 14 residues. The CDR3 sequence is CASSFAWASDEQYF. CDR3 nucleotide sequence: TGTGCCAGCAGTTTCGCTTGGGCTAGCGACGAGCAGTACTTC.

The chain combines TRBV12-3 or TRBV12-4 with TRBJ2-7, with D hard to call. The CDR3 runs 15 residues. Trimming stripped 6 bases from V and 0 bases from J, with 15 bases between. The CDR3 loop is CASRKERGSSYEQYF. The CDR3, as DNA: TGTGCCAGCAGAAAAGAGAGAGGAAGCTCCTACGAGCAGTACTTC.

In its sample, this clonotype was seen a few times. The chain joins TRBV19 to TRBJ1-1; D perhaps matches TRBD1 (6 bases). This CDR3 region has 14 residues. V lost 6 bases to trimming and J lost 5 bases, with 16 bases between them. Germline-derived CDR1 and CDR2 are LNHDA and SQIVND (reference sequence). In DNA, the CDR3 is TGTGCCAGTAGCTGGGGCAGGGGATGGACTGAAGCTTTCTTT. Encoded protein: CASSWGRGWTEAFF.

V gene TRBV12-3 or TRBV12-4 combines with J gene TRBJ1-1; possible D gene TRBD1, 5 bases. There are 17 residues in the CDR3. With 6 bases removed from V and 0 bases from J, the gap between germline ends came to 20 bases. CDR3 residues: CASRGAHPNAMNTEAFF. The CDR3, as DNA: TGTGCCAGCAGAGGGGCGCACCCTAATGCTATGAACACTGAAGCTTTCTTT.

The chain uses TRBV7-6 and TRBJ1-5; no clear D. V lost 1 base to trimming and J lost 7 bases, with 14 bases between them. Germline CDR1 is SGHVS and CDR2 is FNYEAQ. The CDR3 covers 15 residues. DNA of the CDR3: TGTGCCAGCAGCTTAGGTTCCGGGGTCGTCCAGCCCCAGCATTTT. Its protein is CASSLGSGVVQPQHF. The whole variable domain, filled in from reference TRBV7-6 and TRBJ1-5, reads GAGVSQSPRYKVTKRGQDVALRCDPISGHVSLYWYRQALGQGPEFLTYFNYEAQQDKSGLPNDRFSAERPEGSISTLTIQRTEQRDSAMYRCASSLGSGVVQPQHFGDGTRLSIL.

This chain uses TRBV19 with TRBJ1-4; D is unresolved. CDR1 and CDR2 from the germline V gene are LNHDA and SQIVND (reference sequence). The CDR3 extends over 14 amino acids. Trimming took off 5 bases at V and 4 bases at J, with 11 bases between the two ends. The CDR3 sequence is CASSERLRNEKLFF. The CDR3 DNA sequence: TGTGCCAGTAGTGAACGACTGCGTAATGAAAAACTGTTTTTT.

This clonotype was seen a handful of times. J is TRBJ2-2 and V is TRBV9; the match to TRBD1 covers 8 bases. J was trimmed by 5 bases and V by 4 bases; bases with no gene match: 10. The germline CDR1 and CDR2 sequences are SGDLS and YYNGEE. This CDR3 has 16 amino acids. The chain's CDR3 is CASSSRTGPGTGELFF. DNA of the CDR3: TGTGCCAGCAGCTCTAGGACAGGGCCGGGAACCGGGGAGCTGTTTTTT.

V gene TRBV11-2 combines with J gene TRBJ2-7; 14 bases align to TRBD2. Germline loops: CDR1 SGHAT, CDR2 FQNNGV. V lost 5 bases and J lost 2; bases outside the gene matches: 11. CDR3 length: 18 amino acids. CDR3 nucleotide sequence: TGTGCCAGCAGCCACCAAGGGACTAGCGGGGGTCTTACCTACGAGCAGTACTTC. Amino acid sequence: CASSHQGTSGGLTYEQYF. The full variable domain, completed using reference TRBV11-2 and TRBJ2-7, is EAGVAQSPRYKIIEKRQSVAFWCNPISGHATLYWYQQILGQGPKLLIQFQNNGVVDDSQLPKDRFSAERLKGVDSTLKIQPAKLEDSAVYLCASSHQGTSGGLTYEQYFGPGTRLTVT.

The genes are TRBV3-1 and TRBJ2-6, with D perhaps TRBD1 or TRBD2 (6 bases each). V was pared by 4 bases and J by 2 bases, with 15 bases between. This CDR3 has 17 amino acids. From germline, CDR1 is LGHDT and CDR2 YNNKEL (reference sequence). The CDR3 DNA reads as TGTGCCAGCAGCCCTTCGAGGGGGGCAGCTGGGGCCAACGTCCTGACTTTC. Amino acid sequence: CASSPSRGAAGANVLTF.